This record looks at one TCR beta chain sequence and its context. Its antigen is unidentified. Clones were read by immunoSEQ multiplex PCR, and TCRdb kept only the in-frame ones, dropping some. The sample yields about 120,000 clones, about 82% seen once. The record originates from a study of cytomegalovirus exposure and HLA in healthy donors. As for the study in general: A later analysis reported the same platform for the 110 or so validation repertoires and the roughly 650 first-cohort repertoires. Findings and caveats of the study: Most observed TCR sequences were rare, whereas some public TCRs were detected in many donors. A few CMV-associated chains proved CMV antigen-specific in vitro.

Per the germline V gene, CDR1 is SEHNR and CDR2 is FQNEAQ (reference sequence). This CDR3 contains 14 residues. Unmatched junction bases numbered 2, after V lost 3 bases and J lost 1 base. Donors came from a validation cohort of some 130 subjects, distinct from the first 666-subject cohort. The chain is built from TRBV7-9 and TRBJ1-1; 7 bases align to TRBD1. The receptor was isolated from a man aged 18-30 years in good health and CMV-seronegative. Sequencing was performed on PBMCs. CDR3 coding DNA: TGTGCCAGCAGCTTTACAGGGGCGAACACTGAAGCTTTCTTT. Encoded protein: CASSFTGANTEAFF.